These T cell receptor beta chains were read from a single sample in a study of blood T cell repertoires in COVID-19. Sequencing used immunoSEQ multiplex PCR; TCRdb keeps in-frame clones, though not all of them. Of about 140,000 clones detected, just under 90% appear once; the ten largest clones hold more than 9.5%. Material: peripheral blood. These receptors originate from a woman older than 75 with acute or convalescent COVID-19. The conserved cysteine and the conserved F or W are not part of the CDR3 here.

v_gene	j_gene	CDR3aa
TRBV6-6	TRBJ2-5	ASSYAPQGQETQY
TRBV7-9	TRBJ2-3	ASSFGGGPTDTQY
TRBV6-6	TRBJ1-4	ATRQGGEKLF
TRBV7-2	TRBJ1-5	ASSLVRGGQPQH
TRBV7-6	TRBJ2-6	ASSSLLGGLSGANVLT
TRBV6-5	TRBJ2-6	ASLTTGSGANVLT
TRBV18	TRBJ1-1	ASSRTGTGATEAF
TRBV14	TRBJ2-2	ASSLASQNTGELF
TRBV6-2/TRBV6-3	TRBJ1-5	ASSLGGPGQPQH
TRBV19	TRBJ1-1	ASRVTGALNTEAF
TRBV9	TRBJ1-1	ASSPLGTGRRNTEAF
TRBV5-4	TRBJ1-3	ASSLGGTGISGNTIY
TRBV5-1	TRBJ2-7	ASSPDRTRSYEQY
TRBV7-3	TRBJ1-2	ASSSNPGQGGGYT
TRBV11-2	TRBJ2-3	ASSFATRDTQY
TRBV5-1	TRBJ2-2	ASSLGTANTGELF
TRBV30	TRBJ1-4	AWTRQGGEKLF
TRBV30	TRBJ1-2	AWSGQGAPRGYT
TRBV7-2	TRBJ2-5	ASSLALLAGGLGETQY
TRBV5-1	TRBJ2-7	ASRRTGSGSYEQY
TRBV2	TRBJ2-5	ASSERGQETQY
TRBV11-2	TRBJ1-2	ASSLRGYGYT
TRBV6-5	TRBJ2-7	ASSWQGSYEQY
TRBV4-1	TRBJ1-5	ASSQLGLRNQPQH
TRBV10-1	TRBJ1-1	ASSEGGDRGTAF
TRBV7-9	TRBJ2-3	ASSVQGGTDTQY
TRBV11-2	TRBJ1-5	ASSDTTGGGQPQH
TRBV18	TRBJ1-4	ASSPSRATNEKLF
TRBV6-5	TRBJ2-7	ASRLDRGHNYEQY
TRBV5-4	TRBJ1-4	ASSGGSNEKLF
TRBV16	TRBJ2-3	ASSLTGGTDTQY
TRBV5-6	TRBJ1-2	ASSLDDSGGYT
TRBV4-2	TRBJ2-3	ASSQATQGTDTQY
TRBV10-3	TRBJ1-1	AIRAQENTEAF
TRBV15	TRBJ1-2	ATSRGTGGYGYT
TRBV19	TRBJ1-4	ASSSYGTEDNEKLF
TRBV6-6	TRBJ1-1	ASSPTTQQGASFRDTEAF
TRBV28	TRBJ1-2	ASSLVTIQKGYT
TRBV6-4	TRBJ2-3	ASSDSTSDTQY
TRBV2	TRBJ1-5	ASRATGALGQPQH
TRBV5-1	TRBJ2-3	ASSLDSGGAGTQY
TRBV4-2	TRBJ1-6	ASSQAGDRGRPVLRESYNSPLH
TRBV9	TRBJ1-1	ASSVGQGILGNTEAF
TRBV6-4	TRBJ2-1	ASSASGLAGGYEQF
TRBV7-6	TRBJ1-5	ASSLLTGQPQH
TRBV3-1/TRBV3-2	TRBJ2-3	ASSQGAGTDTQY
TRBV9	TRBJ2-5	ASSAGTGGLETQY
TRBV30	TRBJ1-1	AWSVRAEAF
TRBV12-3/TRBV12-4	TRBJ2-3	ASSERLSDTQY
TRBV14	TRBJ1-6	ASSAGTHSPLH
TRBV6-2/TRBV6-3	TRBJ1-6	ASSRPGGWNSPLH
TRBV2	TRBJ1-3	ASSGAGGNTIY